What follows describes a single T cell receptor (beta chain). The source of the sample is a study of blood T cell repertoires in COVID-19. In the study overall: Some COVID-19 samples were acute and others convalescent; all came from the United States, Italy and Spain.

Produced via immunoSEQ multiplex PCR; TCRdb's table is partial and in-frame only. The data show 350,000 to 400,000 clones, with 80% to 95% seen just once and just over 0.85% held by the top ten. Germline CDR1 SNHLY, CDR2 FYNNEI. Unmatched junction bases numbered 5, after V lost 1 base and J lost 8 bases. The CDR3 has 14 amino acids. Participants spanned ages about 18 to 89 years and resided in over 20 US areas. In assigning cohorts, the study relied on participant-reported clinical history. This sequence joins TRBV2 and TRBJ2-1, with 7 bases that match TRBD1. This clonotype originated in a woman in her thirties or forties who had been exposed to COVID-19. Sequencing was performed on PBMCs or T cells enriched from blood (not recorded which). The CDR3 reads CASSEVRGGHEQFF. For the CDR3, the DNA is TGTGCCAGCAGTGAAGTGAGAGGGGGCCATGAGCAGTTCTTC.